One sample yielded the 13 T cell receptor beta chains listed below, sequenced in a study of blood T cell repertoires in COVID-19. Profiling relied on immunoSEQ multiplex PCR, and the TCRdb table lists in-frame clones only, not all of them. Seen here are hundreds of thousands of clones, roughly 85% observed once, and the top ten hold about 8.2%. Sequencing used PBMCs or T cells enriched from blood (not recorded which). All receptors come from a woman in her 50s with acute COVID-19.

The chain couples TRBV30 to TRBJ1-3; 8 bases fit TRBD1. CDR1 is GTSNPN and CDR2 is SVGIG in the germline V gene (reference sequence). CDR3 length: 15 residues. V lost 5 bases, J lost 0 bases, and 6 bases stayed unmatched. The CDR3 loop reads CAWGQGAHSGNTIYF. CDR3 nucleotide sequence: TGTGCCTGGGGCCAGGGGGCACACTCTGGAAACACCATATATTTT.

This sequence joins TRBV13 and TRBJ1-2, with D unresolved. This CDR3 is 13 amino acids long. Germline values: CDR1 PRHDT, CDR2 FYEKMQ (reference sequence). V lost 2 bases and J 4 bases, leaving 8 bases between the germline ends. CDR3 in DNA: TGTGCCAGCAGCTTAAAACCGAGCTATGGCTACACCTTC. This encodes CASSLKPSYGYTF. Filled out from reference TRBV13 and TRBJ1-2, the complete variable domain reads AAGVIQSPRHLIKEKRETATLKCYPIPRHDTVYWYQQGPGQDPQFLISFYEKMQSDKGSIPDRFSAQQFSDYHSELNMSSLELGDSALYFCASSLKPSYGYTFGSGTRLTVV.

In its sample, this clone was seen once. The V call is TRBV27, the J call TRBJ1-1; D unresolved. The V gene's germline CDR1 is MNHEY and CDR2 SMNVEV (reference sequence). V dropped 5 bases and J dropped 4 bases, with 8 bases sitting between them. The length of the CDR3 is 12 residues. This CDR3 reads CASSVRGTEAFF. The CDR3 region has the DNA TGTGCCAGCAGTGTGCGGGGCACTGAAGCTTTCTTT.

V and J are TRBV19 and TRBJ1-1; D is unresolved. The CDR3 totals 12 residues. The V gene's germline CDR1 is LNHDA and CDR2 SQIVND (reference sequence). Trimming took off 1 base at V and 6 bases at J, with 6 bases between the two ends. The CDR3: CASSIGGAEAFF. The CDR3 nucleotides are TGTGCCAGTAGTATAGGAGGCGCTGAAGCTTTCTTT.

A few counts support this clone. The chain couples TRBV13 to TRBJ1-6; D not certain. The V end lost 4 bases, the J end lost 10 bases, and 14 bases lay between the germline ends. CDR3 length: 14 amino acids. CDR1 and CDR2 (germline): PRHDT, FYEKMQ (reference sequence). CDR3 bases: TGTGCCAGCAGCTCCCCCGGGAGGCAATCACCCCTCCACTTT. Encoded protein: CASSSPGRQSPLHF.

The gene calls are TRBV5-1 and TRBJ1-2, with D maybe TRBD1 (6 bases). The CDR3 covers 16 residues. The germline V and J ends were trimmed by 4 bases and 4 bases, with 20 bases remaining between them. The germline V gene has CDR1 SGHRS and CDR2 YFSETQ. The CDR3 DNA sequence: TGCGCCAGCAGCCTGGTAACAGGGATTGGTGTCTATGGCTACACCTTC. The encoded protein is CASSLVTGIGVYGYTF. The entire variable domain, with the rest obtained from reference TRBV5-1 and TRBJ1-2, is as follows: KAGVTQTPRYLIKTRGQQVTLSCSPISGHRSVSWYQQTPGQGLQFLFEYFSETQRNKGNFPGRFSGRQFSNSRSEMNVSTLELGDSALYLCASSLVTGIGVYGYTFGSGTRLTVV.

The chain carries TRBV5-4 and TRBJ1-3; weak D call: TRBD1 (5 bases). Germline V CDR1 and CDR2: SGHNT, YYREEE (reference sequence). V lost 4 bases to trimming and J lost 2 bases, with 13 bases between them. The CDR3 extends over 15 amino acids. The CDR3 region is CASSRTGFPGNTIYF. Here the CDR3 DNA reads TGTGCCAGCAGCCGCACAGGTTTTCCTGGAAACACCATATATTTT. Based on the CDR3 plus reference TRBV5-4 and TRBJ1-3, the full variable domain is ETGVTQSPTHLIKTRGQQVTLRCSSQSGHNTVSWYQQALGQGPQFIFQYYREEENGRGNFPPRFSGLQFPNYSSELNVNALELDDSALYLCASSRTGFPGNTIYFGEGSWLTVV.

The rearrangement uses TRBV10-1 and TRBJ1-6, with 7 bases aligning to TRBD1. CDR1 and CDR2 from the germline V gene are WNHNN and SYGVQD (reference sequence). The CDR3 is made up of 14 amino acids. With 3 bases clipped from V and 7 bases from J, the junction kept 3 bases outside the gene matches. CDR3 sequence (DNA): TGCGCCAGCAGTGATCAGGGGGTCAATTCACCCCTCCACTTT. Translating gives CASSDQGVNSPLHF.

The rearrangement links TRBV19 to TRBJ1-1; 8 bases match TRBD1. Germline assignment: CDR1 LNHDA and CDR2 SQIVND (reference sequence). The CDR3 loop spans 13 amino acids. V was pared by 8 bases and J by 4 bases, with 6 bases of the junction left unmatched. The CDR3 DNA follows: TGTGCCAGTTGTGACAGGGGACTCACTGAAGCTTTCTTT. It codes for CASCDRGLTEAFF.

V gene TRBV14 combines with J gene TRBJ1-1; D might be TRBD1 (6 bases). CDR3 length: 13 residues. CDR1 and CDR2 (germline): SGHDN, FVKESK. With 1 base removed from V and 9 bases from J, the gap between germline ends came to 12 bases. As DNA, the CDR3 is TGTGCCAGCAGCCAAGTTTGGACAGCGCAAGCTTTCTTT. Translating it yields CASSQVWTAQAFF.

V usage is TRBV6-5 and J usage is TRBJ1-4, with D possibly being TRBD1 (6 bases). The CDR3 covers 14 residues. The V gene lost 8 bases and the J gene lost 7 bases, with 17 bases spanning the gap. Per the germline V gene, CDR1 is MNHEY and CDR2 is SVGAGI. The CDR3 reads CASGHREPSEKLFF. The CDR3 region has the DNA TGTGCCAGCGGTCACAGGGAACCCAGTGAAAAACTGTTTTTT.

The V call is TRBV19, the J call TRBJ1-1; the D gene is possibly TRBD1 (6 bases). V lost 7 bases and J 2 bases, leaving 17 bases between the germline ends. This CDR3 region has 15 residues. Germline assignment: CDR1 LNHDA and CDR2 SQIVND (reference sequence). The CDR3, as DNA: TGTGCCAGTACCCCCGGACAGCTAAGAAACACTGAAGCTTTCTTT. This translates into CASTPGQLRNTEAFF.

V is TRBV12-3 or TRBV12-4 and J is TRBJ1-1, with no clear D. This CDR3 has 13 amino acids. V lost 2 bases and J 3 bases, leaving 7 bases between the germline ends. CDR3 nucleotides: TGTGCCAGCAGTTTATTTAGAGACACTGAAGCTTTCTTT. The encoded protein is CASSLFRDTEAFF.